One and the same sample provided the 25 T cell receptor beta chains below, sequenced in a study of T cell responses to AZD1222 COVID-19 vaccine. Measured with immunoSEQ multiplex PCR; TCRdb has only the in-frame clones, and not every one. Here the sample spans roughly 120,000 clones, roughly 86% being singletons. Sequencing used peripheral blood, obtained 28 days after the second AZD1222 dose. All receptors come from an adult who received the AZD1222 COVID-19 vaccine.

The V gene is TRBV5-5, the J gene TRBJ1-5; TRBD1 might be the D (5 bases). The CDR3 extends over 13 amino acids. Trimming pared 3 bases from V and 8 bases from J, leaving 12 bases between. In germline, CDR1 is SGHKS, CDR2 YYEKEE (reference sequence). This chain's CDR3 is CASSWDGGKPQHF. In DNA form, the CDR3 reads TGTGCCAGCAGCTGGGACGGAGGGAAGCCCCAGCATTTT. The variable domain in full, completed from reference TRBV5-5 and TRBJ1-5, reads DAGVTQSPTHLIKTRGQQVTLRCSPISGHKSVSWYQQVLGQGPQFIFQYYEKEERGRGNFPDRFSARQFPNYSSELNVNALLLGDSALYLCASSWDGGKPQHFGDGTRLSIL.

This chain joins TRBV9 and TRBJ2-1; the match to TRBD2 covers 11 bases. Trimming cost V 7 bases and J 9 bases; bases outside gene matches: 6. This CDR3 region has 13 residues. CDR1 SGDLS and CDR2 YYNGEE come from the germline V gene. CDR3 loop: CASDSGGALEQFF. The CDR3 coding sequence is TGTGCCAGCGATAGCGGGGGGGCACTTGAGCAGTTCTTC. The complete variable domain, with remaining parts taken from reference TRBV9 and TRBJ2-1, reads DSGVTQTPKHLITATGQRVTLRCSPRSGDLSVYWYQQSLDQGLQFLIQYYNGEERAKGNILERFSAQQFPDLHSELNLSSLELGDSALYFCASDSGGALEQFFGPGTRLTVL.

This clone appeared a few times. J is TRBJ1-6 and V is TRBV30; 8 positions agree with TRBD1. The CDR3 runs to 18 residues. V trimming: 0 bases; J trimming: 1 base; junction bases outside the gene matches: 8. The V gene's germline CDR1 is GTSNPN and CDR2 SVGIG (reference sequence). The CDR3 protein is CAWSVGFQGASYNSPLHF. In DNA form, the CDR3 reads TGTGCCTGGAGTGTCGGTTTTCAGGGGGCTTCCTATAATTCACCCCTCCACTTT.

The chain employs TRBV3-1 (or the pseudogene TRBV3-2) and TRBJ1-4; unclear D gene. Germline lookup yields CDR1 LGHDT and CDR2 YNNKEL (reference sequence). V was trimmed by 5 bases and J by 5 bases, leaving 9 bases between them. CDR3 length equals 13 residues. CDR3 DNA sequence: TGTGCCAGCAGCTACGACCGCAATGAAAAACTGTTTTTT. It is translated as CASSYDRNEKLFF.

There are many counts of this clone. CDR3 coding DNA: TGTGCCAGCAGTTCTGGGCGACAGTGGGGCACTGAAGCTTTCTTT. Translation gives CASSSGRQWGTEAFF. V usage is TRBV27 and J usage is TRBJ1-1; D is possibly TRBD1 (5 bases). Trimming left V 4 bases short and J 4 bases short, with 16 bases between. Germline CDR1 is MNHEY and CDR2 is SMNVEV (reference sequence). There are 15 residues in the CDR3.

J is TRBJ2-7 and V is TRBV6-1; D tentatively reads TRBD1 or TRBD2 (5 bases each). V was shortened by 5 bases and J by 2 bases, with 13 bases between the two germline ends. Germline V gene lookup returns CDR1 MNHNS and CDR2 SASEGT. There are 14 residues in the CDR3. The CDR3 reads CASSRHVGPYEQYF. CDR3 sequence (DNA): TGTGCCAGCAGTCGCCATGTGGGACCCTACGAGCAGTACTTC.

The gene calls are TRBV6-5 and TRBJ1-1; unclear D gene. The germline V gene has CDR1 MNHEY and CDR2 SVGAGI. V lost 6 bases and J lost 1, with 12 bases in between. The CDR3 consists of 14 residues. DNA of the CDR3: TGTGCCAGCAGCCCCCCCGGAGCGAACACTGAAGCTTTCTTT. Amino acid sequence: CASSPPGANTEAFF.

This clone was detected once. The chain carries TRBV6-5 and TRBJ1-1; TRBD1 matches at 7 bases. The CDR3 is 15 residues long. J gave up 0 bases and V 9 bases, and 10 bases lay outside the gene matches. Germline V gene data show CDR1 as MNHEY and CDR2 as SVGAGI. CDR3 nucleotides: TGTGCCAGTAGCCCCGGGACAGCATTGAACACTGAAGCTTTCTTT. It codes for CASSPGTALNTEAFF.

The rearrangement uses TRBV6-5 and TRBJ1-1; D is undetermined. The germline V and J ends were trimmed by 6 bases and 0 bases, with 11 bases remaining between them. The length of the CDR3 is 14 residues. Germline V gives CDR1 MNHEY, CDR2 SVGAGI. The CDR3 spells CASSPRHVNTEAFF. In DNA, the CDR3 is TGTGCCAGCAGCCCCCGGCACGTGAACACTGAAGCTTTCTTT.

V usage is TRBV28 and J usage is TRBJ1-2; 9 bases fit TRBD1. The germline V gene encodes CDR1 MDHEN and CDR2 SYDVKM. The length of the CDR3 is 15 residues. The ends lost 6 bases at V and 4 bases at J; junction bases unmatched: 9. In nucleotides, the CDR3 is TGTGCCAGCAGATTAGGACAGGGGTGGTTCTATGGCTACACCTTC. Amino acid sequence: CASRLGQGWFYGYTF.

V is TRBV9 and J is TRBJ2-1; no firm D call. The CDR3 is 13 residues long. Trimming took 4 bases from V and 9 from J, leaving 14 bases between them. Germline CDR1 SGDLS, CDR2 YYNGEE. The CDR3 DNA follows: TGTGCCAGCAGCTCAGTCGTTAGAGGTGAGCAGTTCTTC. Encoded protein: CASSSVVRGEQFF. The variable domain in full, with the rest retrieved from reference TRBV9 and TRBJ2-1, is DSGVTQTPKHLITATGQRVTLRCSPRSGDLSVYWYQQSLDQGLQFLIQYYNGEERAKGNILERFSAQQFPDLHSELNLSSLELGDSALYFCASSSVVRGEQFFGPGTRLTVL.

The V and J genes are TRBV27 and TRBJ2-7, with 7 bases that match TRBD1. The CDR3 covers 13 residues. The germline gives CDR1 MNHEY, CDR2 SMNVEV (reference sequence). Germline trimming cut 3 bases from V and 2 bases from J; bases unmatched to any gene: 1. This CDR3 reads CASSFDRAYEQYF. In nucleotides, the CDR3 is TGTGCCAGCAGTTTCGACAGGGCCTACGAGCAGTACTTC.

The chain has TRBV21-1 and TRBJ1-2. TRBV21-1 is a pseudogene. The CDR3 spans 14 residues. The CDR3 DNA is TGTGCCAGCAGCAAATTTGCAGCAAACTATGGCTACACCTTC. This encodes CASSKFAANYGYTF.

The chain couples TRBV18 to TRBJ2-1; D remains unclear. Per the germline V gene, CDR1 is KGHSH and CDR2 is LQKENI. The CDR3 has 13 residues. Trimming left V 2 bases short and J 9 bases short, with 11 bases between. The CDR3 protein is CASSPIPWSEQFF. CDR3 nucleotide sequence: TGTGCCAGCTCACCAATACCTTGGAGTGAGCAGTTCTTC.

The genes are TRBV6-6 and TRBJ2-5; the D gene is possibly TRBD1 (5 bases). CDR1 is MNHNY and CDR2 is SVGAGI in the germline V gene (reference sequence). This CDR3 is 12 amino acids long. The V and J ends lost 2 bases and 9 bases respectively, with 10 bases between them. The CDR3 spells CASSYGAEPQYF. The CDR3 DNA reads TGTGCCAGCAGTTACGGGGCCGAGCCCCAGTACTTC.

The J gene is TRBJ2-3, the V gene TRBV2; D ambiguous. The CDR3 totals 15 residues. V dropped 6 bases and J dropped 5 bases, with 18 bases sitting between them. Germline-derived CDR1 and CDR2 are SNHLY and FYNNEI. In nucleotides, the CDR3 is TGTGCCAGCAGAGATGGACCCTATGAACAAGATACGCAGTATTTT. As protein: CASRDGPYEQDTQYF.

The chain uses TRBV30 and TRBJ1-1; 7 positions agree with TRBD1. The CDR3 sequence is 14 residues long. Germline V gives CDR1 GTSNPN, CDR2 SVGIG (reference sequence). The ends lost 4 bases at V and 3 bases at J; junction bases unmatched: 8. CDR3 protein: CAWTTGQVHTEAFF. CDR3 coding DNA: TGTGCCTGGACCACCGGACAGGTCCACACTGAAGCTTTCTTT.

V usage is TRBV7-9 and J usage is TRBJ2-2; unclear D gene. The germline CDR1 and CDR2 sequences are SEHNR and FQNEAQ (reference sequence). There are 14 residues in the CDR3. Trimming stripped 5 bases from V and 6 bases from J, with 13 bases between. In DNA form, the CDR3 reads TGTGCCAGCAGCCCAACACTGTCCCCCGGGGAGCTGTTTTTT. This encodes CASSPTLSPGELFF.

The chain recombines TRBV9 with TRBJ1-2; the D gene is possibly TRBD1 (5 bases). The V end lost 3 bases, the J end lost 6 bases, and 15 bases lay between the germline ends. Germline V lookup: CDR1 SGDLS, CDR2 YYNGEE. CDR3 length: 14 residues. In DNA, the CDR3 is TGTGCCAGCAGCGGCCAGGGTGTTGTGGATGGCTACACCTTC. The encoded protein is CASSGQGVVDGYTF.

This clone was observed once. The genes are TRBV11-2 and TRBJ1-2, with 7 bases that match TRBD1. In germline, CDR1 is SGHAT, CDR2 FQNNGV. With V trimmed by 3 bases and J by 4 bases, 8 bases remained unmatched. CDR3 length: 15 amino acids. CDR3 residues: CASSFNRGQIYGYTF. CDR3 sequence (DNA): TGTGCCAGCAGCTTTAACAGGGGACAGATCTATGGCTACACCTTC.

This chain uses TRBV28 with TRBJ2-7; 9 nucleotides agree with TRBD1. After removal of 5 bases from V and 7 bases from J, the junction contained 9 bases not matched to a gene. The CDR3 contains 14 residues. The V gene's germline CDR1 is MDHEN and CDR2 SYDVKM. This CDR3 reads CASSPGTGPWEQYF. DNA of the CDR3: TGTGCCAGCAGTCCCGGGACAGGGCCTTGGGAGCAGTACTTC.

The chain carries TRBV18 and TRBJ2-3; TRBD2 matches 12 bases. This CDR3 has 17 amino acids. Germline-derived CDR1 and CDR2 are KGHSH and LQKENI. Unmatched junction bases numbered 7, after V lost 6 bases and J lost 0 bases. The CDR3: CASSPLTSGGSTDTQYF. Here the CDR3 DNA reads TGTGCCAGCTCGCCCTTGACTAGCGGGGGAAGCACAGATACGCAGTATTTT. The full variable domain, completed using reference TRBV18 and TRBJ2-3, is NAGVMQNPRHLVRRRGQEARLRCSPMKGHSHVYWYRQLPEEGLKFMVYLQKENIIDESGMPKERFSAEFPKEGPSILRIQQVVRGDSAAYFCASSPLTSGGSTDTQYFGPGTRLTVL.

In this sample, this clone turned up once. The rearrangement links TRBV30 to TRBJ2-3, with D tentatively TRBD1 or TRBD2 (5 bases each). The CDR3 extends over 16 amino acids. Germline CDR1 and CDR2: GTSNPN and SVGIG (reference sequence). V was cut by 6 bases and J by 5 bases, with 24 bases left in between. The CDR3 region has the DNA TGTGCCTGCGCAATTGCCGGGACCTCTACCCGAGATACGCAGTATTTT. It is translated as CACAIAGTSTRDTQYF.

This clone was observed a handful of times. The chain has TRBV7-2 and TRBJ1-2, with 8 bases lining up with TRBD1. Trimming at V came to 0 bases and at J to 8 bases, leaving 5 bases not matched to a gene. This CDR3 is 14 amino acids long. CDR1 is SGHTA and CDR2 is FQGNSA in the germline V gene. The DNA for the CDR3 is TGTGCCAGCAGCTTAGCTGGGGACAGGAAGGGCTACACCTTC. It yields the protein CASSLAGDRKGYTF.

This sequence joins TRBV6-5 and TRBJ1-3; unclear D gene. The germline V gene has CDR1 MNHEY and CDR2 SVGAGI. The CDR3 extends over 14 amino acids. Trimming left V 4 bases short and J 2 bases short, with 9 bases between. The CDR3 DNA sequence: TGTGCCAGCAGTTCCTCACAGACTGGAAACACCATATATTTT. This codes for CASSSSQTGNTIYF.